This TCR beta chain comes out of a study of blood T cell repertoires in COVID-19. For the study at large: Researchers got acute and convalescent COVID-19 samples from the United States, Italy and Spain. From T cells, B-cell-depleted T cells, or PBMCs came the material, which was cDNA or gDNA.

In the original processing: Reference gene primers were amplified, and this amplification served to estimate nucleated cell counts. The table came from immunoSEQ multiplex PCR; TCRdb's copy has only in-frame clones and leaves some out. Clone size and V and J calls were adopted from that table, with D and trimming inferred from the DNA. The table lists fewer than 700,000 clones, around nine tenths of them singletons, with about 8% in the top ten. Seattle participants joined during active infection and were tracked over time. V lost 5 bases, J lost 4 bases, and 7 bases stayed unmatched. Germline-derived CDR1 and CDR2 are MNHEY and SVGAGI. The CDR3 runs to 14 residues.

Sequencing was carried out using peripheral blood. The rearrangement uses TRBV6-5 and TRBJ1-2, with 7 positions matching TRBD1. The receptor was derived from a woman aged 45 to 65 with COVID-19, enrolled during active disease. CDR3 nucleotide sequence: TGTGCCAGCAGTCCGGACAGGAACCTCTATGGCTACACCTTC. Translating it yields CASSPDRNLYGYTF.